This T cell receptor beta chain was documented in a study of breast tumors, draining lymph nodes, adjacent tissues. This clonotype was observed many times. What it binds is not known. Whole-study findings and limits: That most tumor T cells come from lymph nodes remained unproven.

CDR1 is SNHLY, CDR2 FYNNEI, per germline. The CDR3 has 15 amino acids. With 7 bases clipped from V and 6 bases from J, the junction kept 11 bases outside the gene matches. TCRdb reanalysed the multiplex PCR reads using MiXCR and keeps one entry per CDR3 protein. This repertoire shows 20,000 or so distinct CDR3 sequences, 50% found once; its top ten account for roughly 8%. The rearrangement joins TRBV2 to TRBJ2-7; TRBD2 matches at 11 bases. Sample: breast tumor tissue. This clonotype was sampled from a female donor with breast cancer. Some clones in this sample may be carry-over from other donors' samples. CDR3 protein: CASIGSSGRAREQYF. The CDR3 region has the DNA TGTGCCAGCATCGGAAGTAGCGGGAGGGCCCGCGAGCAGTACTTC. Together with reference TRBV2 and TRBJ2-7, the CDR3 gives the full variable domain: EPEVTQTPSHQVTQMGQEVILRCVPISNHLYFYWYRQILGQKVEFLVSFYNNEISEKSEIFDDQFSVERPDGSNFTLKIRSTKLEDSAMYFCASIGSSGRAREQYFGPGTRLTVT.